These 25 T cell receptor beta chains were sequenced from one sample in a study of OX40 agonist ivuxolimab in advanced cancers. Libraries were prepared by immunoSEQ multiplex PCR; TCRdb keeps only in-frame clonotypes and omits some of them. The sample consists of about 15,000 clones, about 82% of them appearing once. The sample consisted of CD4+ or CD8+ T cells sorted from blood, taken in a trial of the OX40 agonist ivuxolimab. These receptors were collected from an adult with an advanced solid tumor such as melanoma, head and neck, liver or kidney cancer.

The chain links TRBV15 to TRBJ1-5; D ambiguous. CDR3 size: 12 residues. The V gene lost 9 bases and the J gene lost 4 bases, with 10 bases spanning the gap. The V gene's germline CDR1 is LNHNV and CDR2 YYDKDF (reference sequence). The CDR3 protein is CATADGNQPQHF. The CDR3 region has the DNA TGTGCCACAGCGGACGGGAATCAGCCCCAGCATTTT.

The chain employs TRBV2 and TRBJ2-7; D possibly matches TRBD1 or TRBD2 (7 bases each). V lost 10 bases and J 2 bases, leaving 18 bases between the germline ends. The CDR3 has 14 amino acids. CDR1 SNHLY and CDR2 FYNNEI come from the germline V gene. The CDR3, as DNA: TGTGCCATCAGGGGGGGGCGGGGCCCCTACGAGCAGTACTTC. Protein: CAIRGGRGPYEQYF.

This chain links TRBV11-2 with TRBJ2-3, with 8 bases lining up with TRBD2. V trimming: 1 base; J trimming: 4 bases; junction bases outside the gene matches: 10. The CDR3 runs 17 residues. Germline V CDR1 and CDR2: SGHAT, FQNNGV. CDR3 amino acids: CASSLVPREVIADTQYF. As DNA, the CDR3 is TGTGCCAGCAGCTTAGTCCCGCGGGAGGTTATCGCAGATACGCAGTATTTT.

This clone was counted only a few times. The chain couples TRBV4-2 to TRBJ1-3; a possible D gene is TRBD1 (5 bases). The CDR3 covers 14 residues. Germline values: CDR1 LGHNA, CDR2 YNFKEQ. Trimming removed 4 bases at V and 3 bases at J, with 10 bases between. CDR3 sequence: CASSLATDGNTIYF. The CDR3 DNA follows: TGTGCCAGCAGCCTTGCGACAGATGGAAACACCATATATTTT.

The V call is TRBV5-4, the J call TRBJ2-7; D is uncertain. The CDR3 spans 12 residues. Germline assignment: CDR1 SGHNT and CDR2 YYREEE (reference sequence). V was trimmed by 0 bases and J by 1 base, leaving 2 bases between them. The CDR3 DNA sequence: TGTGCCAGCAGCTTGGAGTCCTACGAGCAGTACTTC. Protein product: CASSLESYEQYF.

The chain has TRBV4-2 and TRBJ2-1; TRBD2 agrees at 9 bases. CDR1 and CDR2 (germline): LGHNA, YNFKEQ. The CDR3 length is 16 residues. Losses at the gene ends were 3 bases for V and 8 bases for J; bases not matched to a gene: 11. In DNA, the CDR3 is TGTGCCAGCAGCCAGGCCCCGGGCGGGGGGGCCGATGAGCAGTTCTTC. The encoded protein is CASSQAPGGGADEQFF.

The chain joins TRBV19 to TRBJ1-2; D gene unclear. Germline V gene sequence: CDR1 LNHDA, CDR2 SQIVND (reference sequence). Trimming pared 2 bases from V and 3 bases from J, leaving 13 bases between. The CDR3 is made up of 15 amino acids. CDR3 in DNA: TGTGCCAGTAGTATACGGGCAGGAACGTACTATGGCTACACCTTC. Protein sequence: CASSIRAGTYYGYTF.

The chain couples TRBV5-4 to TRBJ2-7; 8 bases line up with TRBD1. The germline CDR1 and CDR2 sequences are SGHNT and YYREEE (reference sequence). This CDR3 region has 15 residues. V lost 4 bases, J lost 3 bases, and 9 bases stayed unmatched. In DNA, the CDR3 is TGTGCCAGCAGCCAGCCGGGACAGGAAGGCTACGAGCAGTACTTC. This sequence encodes CASSQPGQEGYEQYF.

The chain uses TRBV7-9 and TRBJ1-3; 10 positions match TRBD1. The CDR3 has 17 amino acids. The V gene's germline CDR1 is SEHNR and CDR2 FQNEAQ (reference sequence). Trimming removed 4 bases from V and 2 bases from J; junction bases left unmatched: 8. Written as DNA, the CDR3 is TGTGCCAGCAGCTCACCGACAGGGGGCGTAACTGGAAACACCATATATTTT. Translation gives CASSSPTGGVTGNTIYF.

The chain couples TRBV6-4 to TRBJ2-2; tentatively, D is TRBD2 (5 bases). The CDR3 covers 15 residues. CDR1 is MRHNA, CDR2 SNTAGT, per germline. V lost 4 bases to trimming and J lost 6 bases, with 15 bases between them. The CDR3 nucleotides are TGTGCCAGCAGTGGAGATCCTACCGGGGCCGGGGAGCTGTTTTTT. Its translation is CASSGDPTGAGELFF.

CDR3 in amino acids: CASSPDRGDQETQYF. CDR3 in DNA: TGTGCCAGCAGTCCGGACAGGGGCGACCAAGAGACCCAGTACTTC. The rearrangement links TRBV7-9 to TRBJ2-5; 9 nucleotides align to TRBD1. The V gene's germline CDR1 is SEHNR and CDR2 FQNEAQ (reference sequence). The CDR3 runs to 15 residues. J was trimmed by 0 bases and V by 6 bases; bases with no gene match: 5.

This chain links TRBV6-4 with TRBJ1-5; 8 nucleotides align to TRBD1. V trimming: 7 bases; J trimming: 6 bases; junction bases outside the gene matches: 11. From germline, CDR1 is MRHNA and CDR2 SNTAGT. The CDR3 is 15 amino acids. CDR3 region: CASTPTGGQSQPQHF. In nucleotides, the CDR3 is TGTGCCAGCACACCTACAGGGGGACAAAGTCAGCCCCAGCATTTT.

V usage is TRBV7-8 and J usage is TRBJ1-1; 9 bases fit TRBD1. There are 18 residues in the CDR3. CDR1 is SGHVS and CDR2 is FQNEAQ in the germline V gene. Trimming cost V 5 bases and J 2 bases; bases outside gene matches: 15. CDR3 coding DNA: TGTGCCAGCAGCCGGGACAGGGAATATAAAAAAATAAACACTGAAGCTTTCTTT. Residues: CASSRDREYKKINTEAFF.

V and J are TRBV29-1 and TRBJ2-2, with TRBD2 matching 12 bases. The CDR3 loop spans 15 amino acids. The germline gives CDR1 SQVTM, CDR2 ANQGSEA. The J segment lost 3 bases and the V segment lost 5 bases, leaving 4 bases of the junction unmatched. CDR3 sequence reads: CSVYSSGRDTGELFF. CDR3 DNA: TGCAGCGTTTATTCTAGCGGGAGGGACACCGGGGAGCTGTTTTTT.

V and J are TRBV29-1 and TRBJ2-7; 7 bases agree with TRBD1. Germline lookup yields CDR1 SQVTM and CDR2 ANQGSEA. There are 11 residues in the CDR3. The V segment lost 6 bases and the J segment 5 bases; nucleotides outside the gene matches: 4. This CDR3 reads CSVEQGNEQYF. The CDR3, as DNA: TGCAGCGTGGAACAGGGGAACGAGCAGTACTTC.

The chain combines TRBV6-1 with TRBJ2-7, with 8 nucleotides matching TRBD1. The CDR3 runs 14 residues. Germline CDR1 reads MNHNS; CDR2 reads SASEGT. V shed 2 bases and J 4 bases; nucleotides not matched to a gene: 4. CDR3 bases: TGTGCCAGCAGTGAATACAGGGGGTCGTACGAGCAGTACTTC. Translation: CASSEYRGSYEQYF.

The rearrangement joins TRBV5-1 to TRBJ1-5; 7 nucleotides match TRBD1. The CDR3 totals 14 residues. The junction had 3 bases not matched to a gene; V was cut back by 4 bases and J by 2 bases. Per the germline V gene, CDR1 is SGHRS and CDR2 is YFSETQ. CDR3 sequence reads: CASSLGTGNQPQHF. CDR3 nucleotide sequence: TGCGCCAGCAGCCTCGGGACAGGCAATCAGCCCCAGCATTTT.

The chain couples TRBV2 to TRBJ2-1; D is tentatively TRBD1 or TRBD2 (6 bases each). CDR1 is SNHLY and CDR2 is FYNNEI in the germline V gene. The CDR3 sequence is 16 residues long. V shed 8 bases and J shed 7 bases, with 24 bases lying between them. The CDR3 bases are TGTGCCAGCTTCAGAGGGGGGACTCCAAAAGAGAATGAGCAGTTCTTC. Translation gives CASFRGGTPKENEQFF.

The chain has TRBV2 and TRBJ2-1, with 8 bases identical to TRBD2. Germline CDR1 and CDR2: SNHLY and FYNNEI. The ends lost 8 bases at V and 4 bases at J; junction bases unmatched: 4. The CDR3 extends over 13 amino acids. The CDR3 spells CASGAGGYNEQFF. In nucleotides, the CDR3 is TGTGCCAGCGGCGCGGGGGGATACAATGAGCAGTTCTTC.

This clone has only a few counts. The V gene is TRBV27, the J gene TRBJ1-1, with 7 bases identical to TRBD1. Germline trimming cut 2 bases from V and 0 bases from J; bases unmatched to any gene: 0. Germline-derived CDR1 and CDR2 are MNHEY and SMNVEV (reference sequence). CDR3 length equals 14 residues. Here the CDR3 DNA reads TGTGCCAGCAGTTTAACAGGGGTGAACACTGAAGCTTTCTTT. Translation: CASSLTGVNTEAFF.

The chain joins TRBV13 to TRBJ2-1; TRBD2 matches at 7 bases. The CDR3 spans 15 residues. The germline gives CDR1 PRHDT, CDR2 FYEKMQ (reference sequence). After removal of 5 bases from V and 7 bases from J, the junction contained 11 bases not matched to a gene. The CDR3, as DNA: TGTGCCAGCAGCCCACTAGCGTCCTCTGGGAATGAGCAGTTCTTC. It yields the protein CASSPLASSGNEQFF.

This sequence joins TRBV9 and TRBJ2-7; 10 positions agree with TRBD2. The length of the CDR3 is 18 residues. V lost 0 bases and J lost 0; bases outside the gene matches: 9. Germline V gene data show CDR1 as SGDLS and CDR2 as YYNGEE. The CDR3 DNA reads as TGTGCCAGCAGCGTAGGGCCCTCACTAGCGGGGATCTCCTACGAGCAGTACTTC. Amino acid sequence: CASSVGPSLAGISYEQYF.

The chain is built from TRBV19 and TRBJ1-2, with 8 bases lining up with TRBD1. Trimming cost V 5 bases and J 3 bases; bases outside gene matches: 2. The V gene's germline CDR1 is LNHDA and CDR2 SQIVND (reference sequence). The CDR3 has 13 residues. The CDR3 nucleotides read TGTGCCAGTAGTGTGGGACAGGACTATGGCTACACCTTC. It specifies CASSVGQDYGYTF. Supplemented by reference TRBV19 and TRBJ1-2, the full variable domain reads DGGITQSPKYLFRKEGQNVTLSCEQNLNHDAMYWYRQDPGQGLRLIYYSQIVNDFQKGDIAEGYSVSREKKESFPLTVTSAQKNPTAFYLCASSVGQDYGYTFGSGTRLTVV.

The chain employs TRBV27 and TRBJ2-7; 9 bases are shared with TRBD2. Germline CDR1 reads MNHEY; CDR2 reads SMNVEV (reference sequence). The CDR3 loop spans 15 amino acids. V lost 2 bases to trimming and J lost 2 bases; unmatched junction nucleotides: 4. CDR3 in amino acids: CASSLGLAGAYEQYF. CDR3 DNA sequence: TGTGCCAGCAGTTTAGGCTTAGCGGGGGCCTACGAGCAGTACTTC.

This clone was seen only once. This chain joins TRBV10-3 and TRBJ2-5; TRBD2 is a possible D gene (8 bases). This CDR3 spans 15 amino acids. Per germline, CDR1 ENHRY and CDR2 SYGVKD. Deletions cut 8 bases from V and 3 bases from J, with 19 bases between. CDR3 amino acids: CAIGIGTAGEETQYF. CDR3 sequence (DNA): TGTGCCATCGGGATCGGGACAGCGGGAGAAGAGACCCAGTACTTC.